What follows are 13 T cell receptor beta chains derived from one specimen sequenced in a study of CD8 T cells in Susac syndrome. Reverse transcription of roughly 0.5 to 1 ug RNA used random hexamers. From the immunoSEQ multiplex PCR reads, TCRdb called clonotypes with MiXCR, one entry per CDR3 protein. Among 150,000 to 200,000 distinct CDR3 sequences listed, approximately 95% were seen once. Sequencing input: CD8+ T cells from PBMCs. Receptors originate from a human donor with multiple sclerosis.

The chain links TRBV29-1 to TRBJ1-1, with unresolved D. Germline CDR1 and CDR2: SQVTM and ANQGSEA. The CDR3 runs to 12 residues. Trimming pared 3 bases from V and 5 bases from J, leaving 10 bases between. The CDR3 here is CSVDGYGTEAFF. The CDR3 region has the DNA TGCAGCGTTGATGGGTATGGGACTGAAGCTTTCTTT.

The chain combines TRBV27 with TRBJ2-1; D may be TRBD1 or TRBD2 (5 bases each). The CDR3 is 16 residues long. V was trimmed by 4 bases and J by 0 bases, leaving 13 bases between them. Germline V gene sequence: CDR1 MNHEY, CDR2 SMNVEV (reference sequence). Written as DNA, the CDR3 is TGTGCCAGCAGTTCCGACTGGGGGAGCTCCTACAATGAGCAGTTCTTC. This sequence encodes CASSSDWGSSYNEQFF.

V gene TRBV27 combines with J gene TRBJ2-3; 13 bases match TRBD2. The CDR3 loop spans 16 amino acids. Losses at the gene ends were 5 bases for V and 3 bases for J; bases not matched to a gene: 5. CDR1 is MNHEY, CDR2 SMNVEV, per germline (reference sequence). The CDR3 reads CASSITSGRDTDTQYF. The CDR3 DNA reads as TGTGCCAGCAGTATAACTAGCGGGAGGGATACAGATACGCAGTATTTT.

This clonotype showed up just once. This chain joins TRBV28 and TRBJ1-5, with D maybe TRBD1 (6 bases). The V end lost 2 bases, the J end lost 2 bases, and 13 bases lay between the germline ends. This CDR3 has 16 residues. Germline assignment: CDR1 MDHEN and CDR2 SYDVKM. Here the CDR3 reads CASSLEKQGGNQPQHF. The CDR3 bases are TGTGCCAGCAGTTTAGAGAAACAGGGTGGCAATCAGCCCCAGCATTTT.

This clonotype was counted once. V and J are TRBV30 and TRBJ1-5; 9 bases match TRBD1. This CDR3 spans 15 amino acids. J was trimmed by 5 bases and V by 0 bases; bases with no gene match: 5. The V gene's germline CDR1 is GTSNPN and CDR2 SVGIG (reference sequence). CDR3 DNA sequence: TGTGCCTGGAGTGTACAAGGACAGGGGTATCAGCCCCAGCATTTT. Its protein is CAWSVQGQGYQPQHF.

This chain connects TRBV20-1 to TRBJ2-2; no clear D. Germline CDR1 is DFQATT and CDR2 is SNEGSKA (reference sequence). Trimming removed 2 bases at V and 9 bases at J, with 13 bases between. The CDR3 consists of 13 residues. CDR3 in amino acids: CSARSLGTRELFF. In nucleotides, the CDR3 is TGCAGTGCTAGATCCTTAGGTACCCGGGAGCTGTTTTTT.

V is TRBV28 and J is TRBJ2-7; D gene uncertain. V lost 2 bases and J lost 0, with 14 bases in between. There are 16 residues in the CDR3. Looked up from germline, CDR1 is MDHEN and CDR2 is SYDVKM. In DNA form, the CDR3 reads TGTGCCAGCAGTTTAAAGTCGCGAGAGCCCTCCTACGAGCAGTACTTC. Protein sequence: CASSLKSREPSYEQYF.

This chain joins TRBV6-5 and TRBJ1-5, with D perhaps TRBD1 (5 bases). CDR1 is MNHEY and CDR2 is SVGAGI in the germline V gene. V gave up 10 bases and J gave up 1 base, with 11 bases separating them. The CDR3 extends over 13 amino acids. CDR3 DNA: TGTGCCACCCACCCAGGGAGCAATCAGCCCCAGCATTTT. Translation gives CATHPGSNQPQHF.

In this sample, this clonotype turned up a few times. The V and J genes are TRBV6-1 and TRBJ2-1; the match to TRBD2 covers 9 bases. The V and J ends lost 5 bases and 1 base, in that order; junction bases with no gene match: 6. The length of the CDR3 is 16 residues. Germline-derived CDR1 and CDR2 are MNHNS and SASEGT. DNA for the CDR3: TGTGCCAGCAGTCAGACAGCGGGGGGTTCCTACAATGAGCAGTTCTTC. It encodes CASSQTAGGSYNEQFF.

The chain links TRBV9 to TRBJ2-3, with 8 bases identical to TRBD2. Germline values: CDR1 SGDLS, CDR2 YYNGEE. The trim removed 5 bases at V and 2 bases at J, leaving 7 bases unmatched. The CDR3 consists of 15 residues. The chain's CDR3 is CASRGPGGDTDTQYF. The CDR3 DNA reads TGTGCCAGCAGGGGCCCCGGGGGGGACACAGATACGCAGTATTTT.

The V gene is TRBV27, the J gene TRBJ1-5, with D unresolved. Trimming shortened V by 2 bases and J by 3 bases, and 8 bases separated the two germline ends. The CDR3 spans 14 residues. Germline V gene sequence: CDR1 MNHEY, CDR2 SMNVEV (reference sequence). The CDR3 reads CASSLVGPNQPQHF. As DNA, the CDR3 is TGTGCCAGCAGTTTAGTGGGTCCCAATCAGCCCCAGCATTTT.

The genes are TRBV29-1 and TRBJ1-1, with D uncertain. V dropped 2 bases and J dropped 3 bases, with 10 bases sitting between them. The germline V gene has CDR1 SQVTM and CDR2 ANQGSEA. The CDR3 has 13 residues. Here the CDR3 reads CSVERGVDTEAFF. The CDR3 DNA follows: TGCAGCGTTGAACGGGGTGTCGACACTGAAGCTTTCTTT.

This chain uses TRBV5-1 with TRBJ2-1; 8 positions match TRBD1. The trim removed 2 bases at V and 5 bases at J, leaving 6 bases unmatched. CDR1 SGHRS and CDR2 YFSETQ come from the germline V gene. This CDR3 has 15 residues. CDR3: CASSLGGTGNNEQFF. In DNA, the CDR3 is TGCGCCAGCAGCTTAGGAGGGACAGGCAACAATGAGCAGTTCTTC.